The sample holds a few counts of the clone carrying this T cell receptor beta chain. Between the trimmed V and J ends, which lost 4 bases and 1 base, there was a span of 10 bases. Germline loops: CDR1 SQVTM, CDR2 ANQGSEA. The CDR3 covers 13 residues. Under the authors' procedure: Clinicopathological groups of papillary thyroid cancer showed CDR3 differences that were used to build a distant-metastasis classifier. TCRdb recomputed clones from the PCR reads via MiXCR. The V and J calls and clone size are TCRdb's, not the authors'. The sample holds around 46,000 clones, approximately 20% seen once. These data are taken from a study of metastatic and nonmetastatic thyroid tumors. Study in general: Repertoires from blood and tumor or nodule tissue of malignant and benign thyroid patients were compared.

All patients reached thyroid surgery having received no treatment beforehand. The chain has TRBV29-1 and TRBJ1-1; D call uncertain. This TCR derives from a male donor with papillary thyroid cancer or a benign thyroid nodule (not recorded which). Some clones in this sample may be carry-over from other donors' samples. Material: blood. The CDR3 here is CSVVAQWNTEAFF. The CDR3 DNA reads TGCAGCGTTGTGGCACAGTGGAACACTGAAGCTTTCTTT.